Described below is a single T cell receptor beta chain sequence and its context. What it binds is not known. Per donor, a minimum of one pre-ART and a minimum of two post-ART PBMC samples were available. The junction had 12 bases not matched to a gene; V was cut back by 7 bases and J by 9 bases. From germline, CDR1 is SGHAT and CDR2 FQNNGV. The CDR3 runs 14 residues. This sample was included in a study of long-term antiretroviral therapy in people with HIV. General study points: Clones showing expansion before ART dominated the repertoire at all time points.

Survey-level resolution applied to immunoSEQ assay v3.0. Here immunoSEQ multiplex PCR was the method, and the copy in TCRdb shows in-frame clones only, minus some. The sample carries some 7,900 clones, around three quarters recorded once. This chain joins TRBV11-2 and TRBJ2-4, with TRBD1 identical over 7 bases. This TCR derives from a man between 40 and 49 years old with HIV. The sequencing used unsorted PBMCs, collected 0.6 years before starting antiretroviral therapy. The CDR3 nucleotides read TGTGCCAGCACCACTCTCCAGGGGGTAGGCATTCAGTACTTC. Amino acids: CASTTLQGVGIQYF.